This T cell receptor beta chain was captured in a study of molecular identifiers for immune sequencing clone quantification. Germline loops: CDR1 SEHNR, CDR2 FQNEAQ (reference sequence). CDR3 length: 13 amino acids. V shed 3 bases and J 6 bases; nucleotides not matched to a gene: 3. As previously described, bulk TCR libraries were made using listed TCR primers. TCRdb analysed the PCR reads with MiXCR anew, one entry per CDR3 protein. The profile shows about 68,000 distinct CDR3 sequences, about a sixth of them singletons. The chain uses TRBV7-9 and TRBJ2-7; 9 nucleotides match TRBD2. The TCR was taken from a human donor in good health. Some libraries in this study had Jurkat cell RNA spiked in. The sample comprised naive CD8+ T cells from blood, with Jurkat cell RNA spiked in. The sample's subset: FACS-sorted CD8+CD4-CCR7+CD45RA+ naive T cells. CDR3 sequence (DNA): TGTGCCAGCAGCTTGGGACTAGCTAGCGAGCAGTACTTC. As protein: CASSLGLASEQYF.